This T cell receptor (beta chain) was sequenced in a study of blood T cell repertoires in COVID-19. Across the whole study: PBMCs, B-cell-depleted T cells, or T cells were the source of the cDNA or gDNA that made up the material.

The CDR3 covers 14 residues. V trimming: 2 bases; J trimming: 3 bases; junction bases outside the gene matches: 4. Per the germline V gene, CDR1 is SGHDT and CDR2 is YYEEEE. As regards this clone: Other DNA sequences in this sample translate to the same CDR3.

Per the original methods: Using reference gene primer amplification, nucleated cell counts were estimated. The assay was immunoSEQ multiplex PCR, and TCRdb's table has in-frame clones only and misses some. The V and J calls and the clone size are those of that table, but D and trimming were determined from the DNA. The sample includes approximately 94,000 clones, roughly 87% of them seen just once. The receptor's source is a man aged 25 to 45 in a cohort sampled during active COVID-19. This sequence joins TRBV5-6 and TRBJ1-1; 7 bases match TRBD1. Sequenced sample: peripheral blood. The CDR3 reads CASSFGQGDTEAFF. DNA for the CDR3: TGTGCCAGCAGCTTCGGGCAGGGGGACACTGAAGCTTTCTTT.